Listed below are T cell receptor beta chains from one sample, sequenced in a study of blood T cell repertoires in COVID-19. The assay was immunoSEQ multiplex PCR, and TCRdb's table has in-frame clones only and misses some. The sample has fewer than 15,000 clones, roughly 80% seen once. Sequencing input: peripheral blood. These receptors came from a human donor in a cohort sampled during active COVID-19. Each CDR3 is given with its conserved first and last residue. Fields, in order: D gene, J gene, clone size, V gene, CDR3 protein, CDR3 DNA. A D gene is named only where the DNA matches it firmly. The size field is filled for only some rows; it gives once, few, many or a size class.

>TRBD1|TRBJ1-2|-|TRBV27
CASSFTLRDRFYGYTF
TGTGCCAGCAGTTTCACCCTCCGGGACAGATTCTATGGCTACACCTTC
>TRBD2|TRBJ2-7|-|TRBV5-4
CASSDPSGATYEQYF
TGTGCCAGCAGCGATCCTAGCGGGGCGACCTACGAGCAGTACTTC
>-|TRBJ2-7|few|TRBV19
CASSPGSYEQYF
TGTGCCAGTAGTCCCGGGAGTTACGAGCAGTACTTC
>TRBD1|TRBJ2-7|-|TRBV28
CASKLRDSSYEQYF
TGTGCCAGCAAACTCCGGGACAGCTCCTACGAGCAGTACTTC
>-|TRBJ2-1|-|TRBV27
CASRRSSTYNEQFF
TGTGCCAGCAGGAGGAGCTCAACCTACAATGAGCAGTTCTTC
>-|TRBJ2-1|once|TRBV7-3
CASSFGGNYNEQFF
TGTGCCAGCAGCTTCGGCGGGAACTACAATGAGCAGTTCTTC
>TRBD2|TRBJ2-1|-|TRBV29-1
CSVGLLAGPQFF
TGCAGCGTTGGGCTACTAGCGGGACCTCAGTTCTTC
>-|TRBJ2-5|-|TRBV27
CASSGQGSPAGYQETQYF
TGTGCCAGCAGTGGACAGGGAAGCCCAGCGGGGTACCAAGAGACCCAGTACTTC
>TRBD1|TRBJ1-2|-|TRBV19
CASSPRQGGIYGYTF
TGTGCCAGTAGTCCTCGACAGGGGGGTATCTATGGCTACACCTTC
>TRBD1|TRBJ2-1|-|TRBV10-3
CAISESGQGALVEQFF
TGTGCCATCAGTGAGTCGGGACAGGGGGCGCTGGTTGAGCAGTTCTTC
>TRBD1|TRBJ1-2|medium-sized|TRBV6-5
CASRGQGVTGYTF
TGTGCCAGCAGGGGACAGGGGGTGACTGGCTACACCTTC
>-|TRBJ1-1|medium-sized|TRBV7-9
CASSLVNPEAFF
TGTGCCAGCAGCTTAGTCAATCCTGAAGCTTTCTTT
>TRBD1|TRBJ2-7|-|TRBV13
CASSPLWGQGSYEQYF
TGTGCCAGCAGCCCCCTTTGGGGACAGGGGTCCTACGAGCAGTACTTC
>TRBD2|TRBJ2-7|medium-sized|TRBV4-1
CASSSTSGGSYEQYF
TGCGCCAGCAGCTCCACTAGCGGGGGTTCCTACGAGCAGTACTTC
>TRBD1|TRBJ1-2|-|TRBV5-4
CASSRDSVNYGYTF
TGTGCCAGCAGCCGGGACAGTGTAAACTATGGCTACACCTTC
>-|TRBJ1-4|-|TRBV19
CASSTAGSTNEKLFF
TGTGCCAGTAGTACCGCAGGGTCAACTAATGAAAAACTGTTTTTT
>TRBD1|TRBJ2-3|-|TRBV9
CASSPGDRGPSDTQYF
TGTGCCAGCAGCCCAGGAGACAGGGGGCCTTCAGATACGCAGTATTTT
>-|TRBJ2-1|-|TRBV11-3
CASSFGFWGEGEYNEQFF
TGTGCCAGCAGCTTTGGGTTCTGGGGCGAGGGGGAATACAATGAGCAGTTCTTC
>-|TRBJ1-4|medium-sized|TRBV19
CASSILGFSGEKLFF
TGTGCCAGTAGTATTCTTGGGTTTTCGGGTGAAAAACTGTTTTTT
>TRBD1|TRBJ2-7|once|TRBV28
CASSVGTGVLSGSYEQYF
TGTGCCAGCAGTGTCGGGACAGGGGTTTTGTCGGGGAGCTACGAGCAGTACTTC
>-|TRBJ1-5|-|TRBV28
CASKEEGQPQHF
TGTGCCAGCAAGGAGGAGGGTCAGCCCCAGCATTTT
>-|TRBJ2-3|-|TRBV11-3
CASSFGRETTDTQYF
TGTGCCAGCAGCTTCGGCCGGGAGACCACAGATACGCAGTATTTT
>TRBD2|TRBJ2-1|-|TRBV28
CASSLWGTSGLNEQFF
TGTGCCAGCAGTTTATGGGGGACTAGCGGTTTAAATGAGCAGTTCTTC
>-|TRBJ2-7|-|TRBV27
CASSSGTSYEQYF
TGTGCCAGCAGTTCAGGGACATCCTACGAGCAGTACTTC
>TRBD1|TRBJ2-2|once|TRBV18
CASSPEQGIGELFF
TGTGCCAGCTCACCCGAACAGGGGATCGGGGAGCTGTTTTTT
>TRBD2|TRBJ2-1|-|TRBV6-1
CASSEAEREGGNEQFF
TGTGCCAGCAGTGAAGCCGAACGGGAGGGAGGCAATGAGCAGTTCTTC
>-|TRBJ2-7|-|TRBV6-6
CASSYSRGSHYEQYF
TGTGCCAGCAGTTACTCGAGGGGGAGTCACTACGAGCAGTACTTC
>-|TRBJ2-7|once|TRBV28
CASSPGLRFSYEQYF
TGTGCCAGCAGCCCTGGACTGAGGTTCTCCTACGAGCAGTACTTC
>-|TRBJ1-5|few|TRBV29-1
CSVLFESRGGNQPQHF
TGCAGCGTCCTCTTTGAGTCCAGGGGCGGCAATCAGCCCCAGCATTTT
>TRBD2|TRBJ2-1|once|TRBV25-1
CASSELAGENNEQFF
TGTGCCAGCAGTGAACTAGCGGGAGAAAACAATGAGCAGTTCTTC
>-|TRBJ1-4|-|TRBV10-2
CASSQGPFEEKLFF
TGCGCCAGCAGTCAGGGGCCCTTCGAAGAAAAACTGTTTTTT
>-|TRBJ2-1|-|TRBV7-2
CASSSRGAGARNEQFF
TGTGCCAGCAGCTCCCGGGGGGCGGGAGCGCGAAATGAGCAGTTCTTC
>-|TRBJ1-5|-|TRBV4-1
CASSQEWQDNQPQHF
TGCGCCAGCAGCCAAGAATGGCAAGACAATCAGCCCCAGCATTTT
>-|TRBJ1-1|-|TRBV4-1
CASSPTHRVRDTEAFF
TGCGCCAGCAGCCCGACCCACAGGGTTAGGGACACTGAAGCTTTCTTT
>-|TRBJ2-1|-|TRBV19
CASSTVNANEQFF
TGTGCCAGTAGTACGGTCAATGCTAATGAGCAGTTCTTC
>-|TRBJ2-5|-|TRBV6-5
CASSYSGQGFQETQYF
TGTGCCAGCAGTTACTCAGGGCAGGGCTTCCAAGAGACCCAGTACTTC
>-|TRBJ2-3|-|TRBV5-1
CASSSPGPRTDTQYF
TGCGCCAGCAGCTCTCCAGGCCCCCGCACAGATACGCAGTATTTT
>TRBD1|TRBJ2-5|few|TRBV5-1
CASSSGQGGETQYF
TGCGCCAGCAGCTCGGGACAGGGAGGAGAGACCCAGTACTTC
>TRBD1|TRBJ2-5|-|TRBV7-8
CASSLVDRERPQYF
TGTGCCAGCAGCTTAGTTGACAGGGAAAGACCCCAGTACTTC
>TRBD1|TRBJ1-4|-|TRBV28
CASQKGTGYEKLFF
TGTGCCAGCCAAAAGGGGACAGGATATGAAAAACTGTTTTTT
>-|TRBJ2-7|-|TRBV4-1
CASSQSGSAYYEQYF
TGCGCCAGCAGCCAGTCAGGTTCCGCATACTACGAGCAGTACTTC
>TRBD1|TRBJ1-3|-|TRBV29-1
CSVTGTGAGNTIYF
TGCAGCGTGACCGGGACAGGGGCTGGAAACACCATATATTTT